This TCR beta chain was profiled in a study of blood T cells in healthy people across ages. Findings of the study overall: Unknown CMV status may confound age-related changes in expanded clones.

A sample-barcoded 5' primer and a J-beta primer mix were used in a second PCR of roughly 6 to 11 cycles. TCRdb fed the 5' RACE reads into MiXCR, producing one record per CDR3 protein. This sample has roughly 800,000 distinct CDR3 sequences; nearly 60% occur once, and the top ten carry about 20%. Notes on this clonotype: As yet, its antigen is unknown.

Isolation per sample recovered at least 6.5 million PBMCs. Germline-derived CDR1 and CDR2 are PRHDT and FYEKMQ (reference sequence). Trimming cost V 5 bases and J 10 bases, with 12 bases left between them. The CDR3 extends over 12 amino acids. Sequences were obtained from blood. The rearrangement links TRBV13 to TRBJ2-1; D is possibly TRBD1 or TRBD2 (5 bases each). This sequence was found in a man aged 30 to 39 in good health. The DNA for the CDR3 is TGTGCCAGCAGCCCGGGACGCCGAGAGCAGTTCTTC. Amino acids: CASSPGRREQFF.